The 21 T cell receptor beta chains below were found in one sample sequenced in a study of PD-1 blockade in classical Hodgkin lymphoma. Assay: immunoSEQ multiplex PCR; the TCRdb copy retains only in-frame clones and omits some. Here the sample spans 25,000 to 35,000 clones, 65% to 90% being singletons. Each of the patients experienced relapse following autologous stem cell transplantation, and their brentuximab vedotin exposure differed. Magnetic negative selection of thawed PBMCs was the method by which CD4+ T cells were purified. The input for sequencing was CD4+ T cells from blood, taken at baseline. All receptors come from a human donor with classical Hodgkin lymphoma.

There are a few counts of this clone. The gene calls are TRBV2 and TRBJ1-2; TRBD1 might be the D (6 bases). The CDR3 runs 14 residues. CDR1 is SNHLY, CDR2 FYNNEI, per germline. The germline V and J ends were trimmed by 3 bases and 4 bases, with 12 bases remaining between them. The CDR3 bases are TGTGCCAGCAGTGAGAAGACAGGCTTCTATGGCTACACCTTC. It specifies CASSEKTGFYGYTF. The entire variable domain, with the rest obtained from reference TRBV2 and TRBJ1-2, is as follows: EPEVTQTPSHQVTQMGQEVILRCVPISNHLYFYWYRQILGQKVEFLVSFYNNEISEKSEIFDDQFSVERPDGSNFTLKIRSTKLEDSAMYFCASSEKTGFYGYTFGSGTRLTVV.

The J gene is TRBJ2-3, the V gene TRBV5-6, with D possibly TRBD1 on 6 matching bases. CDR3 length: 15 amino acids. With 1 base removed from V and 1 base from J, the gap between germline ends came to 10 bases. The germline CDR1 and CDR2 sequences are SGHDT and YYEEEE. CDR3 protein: CASSLIRGRTDTQYF. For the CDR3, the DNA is TGTGCCAGCAGCTTGATCAGGGGACGCACAGATACGCAGTATTTT. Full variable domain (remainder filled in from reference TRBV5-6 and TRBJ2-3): DAGVTQSPTHLIKTRGQQVTLRCSPKSGHDTVSWYQQALGQGPQFIFQYYEEEERQRGNFPDRFSGHQFPNYSSELNVNALLLGDSALYLCASSLIRGRTDTQYFGPGTRLTVL.

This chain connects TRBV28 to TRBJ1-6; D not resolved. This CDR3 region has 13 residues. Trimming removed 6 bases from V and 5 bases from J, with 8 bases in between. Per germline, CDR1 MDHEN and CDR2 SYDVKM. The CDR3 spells CASRDIHNSPLHF. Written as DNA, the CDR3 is TGTGCCAGCAGGGATATACATAATTCACCCCTCCACTTT.

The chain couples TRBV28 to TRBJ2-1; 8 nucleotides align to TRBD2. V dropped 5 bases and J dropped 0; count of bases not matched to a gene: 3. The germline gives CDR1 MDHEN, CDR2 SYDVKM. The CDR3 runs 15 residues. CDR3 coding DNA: TGTGCCAGCAGTCCGGGGGGGAGCTCCTACAATGAGCAGTTCTTC. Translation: CASSPGGSSYNEQFF. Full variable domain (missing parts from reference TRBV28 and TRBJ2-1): DVKVTQSSRYLVKRTGEKVFLECVQDMDHENMFWYRQDPGLGLRLIYFSYDVKMKEKGDIPEGYSVSREKKERFSLILESASTNQTSMYLCASSPGGSSYNEQFFGPGTRLTVL.

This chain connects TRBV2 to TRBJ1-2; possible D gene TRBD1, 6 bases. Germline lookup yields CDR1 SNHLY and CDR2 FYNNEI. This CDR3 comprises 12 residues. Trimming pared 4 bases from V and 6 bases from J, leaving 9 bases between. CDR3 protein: CASSVRTDGYTF. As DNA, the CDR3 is TGTGCCAGCAGTGTTCGGACAGATGGCTACACCTTC.

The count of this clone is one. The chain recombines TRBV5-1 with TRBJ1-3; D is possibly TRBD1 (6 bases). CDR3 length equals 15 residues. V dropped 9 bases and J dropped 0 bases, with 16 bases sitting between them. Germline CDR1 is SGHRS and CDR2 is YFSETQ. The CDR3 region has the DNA TGCGCCAACGGGCAGGGGACGAACTCTGGAAACACCATATATTTT. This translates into CANGQGTNSGNTIYF.

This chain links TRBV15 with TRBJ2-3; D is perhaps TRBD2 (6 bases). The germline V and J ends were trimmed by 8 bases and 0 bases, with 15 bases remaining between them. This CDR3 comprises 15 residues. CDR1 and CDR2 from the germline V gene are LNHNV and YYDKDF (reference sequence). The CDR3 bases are TGTGCCACCGGCGGGGTCGGGACTAGCACAGATACGCAGTATTTT. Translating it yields CATGGVGTSTDTQYF.

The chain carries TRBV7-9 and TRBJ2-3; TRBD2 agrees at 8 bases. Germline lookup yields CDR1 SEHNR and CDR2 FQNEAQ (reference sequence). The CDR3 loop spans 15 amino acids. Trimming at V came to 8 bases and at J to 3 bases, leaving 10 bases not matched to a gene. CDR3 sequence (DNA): TGTGCCAGCGTCCTGACTAGCGCTCGGACAGATACGCAGTATTTT. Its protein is CASVLTSARTDTQYF.

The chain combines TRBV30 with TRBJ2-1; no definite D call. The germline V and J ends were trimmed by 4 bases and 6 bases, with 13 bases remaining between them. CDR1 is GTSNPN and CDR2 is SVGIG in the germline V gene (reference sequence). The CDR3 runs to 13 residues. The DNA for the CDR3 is TGTGCCTGGACCAGACACCCTCGCAATGAGCAGTTCTTC. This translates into CAWTRHPRNEQFF.

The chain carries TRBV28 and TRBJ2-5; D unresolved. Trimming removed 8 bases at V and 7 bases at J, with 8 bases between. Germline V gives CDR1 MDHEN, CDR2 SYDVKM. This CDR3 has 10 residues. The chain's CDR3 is CASAYGTQYF. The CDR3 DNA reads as TGTGCCAGCGCTTATGGGACCCAGTACTTC. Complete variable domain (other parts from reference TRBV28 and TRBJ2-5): DVKVTQSSRYLVKRTGEKVFLECVQDMDHENMFWYRQDPGLGLRLIYFSYDVKMKEKGDIPEGYSVSREKKERFSLILESASTNQTSMYLCASAYGTQYFGPGTRLLVL.

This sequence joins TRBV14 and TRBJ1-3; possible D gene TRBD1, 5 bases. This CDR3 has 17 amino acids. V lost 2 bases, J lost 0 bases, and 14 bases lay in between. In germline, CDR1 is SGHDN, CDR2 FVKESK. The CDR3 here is CASSQPLGHSSGNTIYF. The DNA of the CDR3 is TGTGCCAGCAGCCAACCCCTCGGACACAGCTCTGGAAACACCATATATTTT.

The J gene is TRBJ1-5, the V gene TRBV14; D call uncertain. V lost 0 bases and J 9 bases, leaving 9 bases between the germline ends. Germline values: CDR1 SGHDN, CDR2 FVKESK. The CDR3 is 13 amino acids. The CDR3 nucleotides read TGTGCCAGCAGCCAAGACGGAGCTGGGCCCCAGCATTTT. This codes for CASSQDGAGPQHF.

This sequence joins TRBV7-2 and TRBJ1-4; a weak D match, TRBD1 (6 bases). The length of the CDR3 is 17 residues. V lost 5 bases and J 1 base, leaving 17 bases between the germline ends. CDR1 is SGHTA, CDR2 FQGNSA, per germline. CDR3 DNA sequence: TGTGCCAGCAGCCAGACCGGGACACCAAGAACTAATGAAAAACTGTTTTTT. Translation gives CASSQTGTPRTNEKLFF.

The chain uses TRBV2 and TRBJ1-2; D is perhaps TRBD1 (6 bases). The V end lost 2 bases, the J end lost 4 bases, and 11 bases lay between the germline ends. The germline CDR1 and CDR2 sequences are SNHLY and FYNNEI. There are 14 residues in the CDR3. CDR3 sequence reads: CASSEIRGSYGYTF. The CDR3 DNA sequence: TGTGCCAGCAGTGAAATCAGGGGATCCTATGGCTACACCTTC.

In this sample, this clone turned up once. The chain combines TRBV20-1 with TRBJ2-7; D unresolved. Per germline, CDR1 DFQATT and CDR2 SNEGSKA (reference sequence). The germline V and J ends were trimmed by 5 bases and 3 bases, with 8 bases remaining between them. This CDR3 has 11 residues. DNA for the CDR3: TGCAGTGCTCCTTGGGGCTACGAGCAGTACTTC. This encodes CSAPWGYEQYF.

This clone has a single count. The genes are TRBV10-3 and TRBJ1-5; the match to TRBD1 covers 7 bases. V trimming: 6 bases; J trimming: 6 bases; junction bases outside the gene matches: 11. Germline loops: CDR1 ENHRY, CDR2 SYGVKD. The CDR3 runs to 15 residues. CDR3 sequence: CAISRQGTHSQPQHF. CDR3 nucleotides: TGTGCCATCAGCAGACAGGGCACCCATAGTCAGCCCCAGCATTTT.

The CDR3 protein is CASSQDRATSGVGEQFF. The CDR3 region has the DNA TGCGCCAGCAGCCAAGATCGGGCGACTAGCGGGGTCGGCGAGCAGTTCTTC. The gene calls are TRBV4-1 and TRBJ2-1; 11 bases line up with TRBD2. Germline V gene sequence: CDR1 MGHRA, CDR2 YSYEKL. This CDR3 spans 17 amino acids. V gave up 0 bases and J gave up 10 bases; unmatched junction bases: 11.

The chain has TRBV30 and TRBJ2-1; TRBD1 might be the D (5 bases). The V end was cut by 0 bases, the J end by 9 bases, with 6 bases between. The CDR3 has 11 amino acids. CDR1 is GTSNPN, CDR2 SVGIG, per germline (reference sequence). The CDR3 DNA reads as TGTGCCTGGAGTGTTCAGGGTGAGCAGTTCTTC. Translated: CAWSVQGEQFF.

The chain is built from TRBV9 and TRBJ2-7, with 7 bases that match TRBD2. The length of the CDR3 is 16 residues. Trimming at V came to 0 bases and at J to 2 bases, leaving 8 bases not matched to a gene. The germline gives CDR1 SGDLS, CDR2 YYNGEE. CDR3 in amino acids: CASSVVASGPPYEQYF. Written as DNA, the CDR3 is TGTGCCAGCAGCGTAGTAGCTAGCGGACCACCCTACGAGCAGTACTTC.

CDR3 sequence (DNA): TGTGCCAGCAGCCTAAGGCAGACCCAGTACTTC. Translated, it gives CASSLRQTQYF. The chain links TRBV5-6 to TRBJ2-5, with no clear D. This CDR3 is 11 amino acids long. CDR1 and CDR2 (germline): SGHDT, YYEEEE. Trimming shortened V by 4 bases and J by 6 bases, and 7 bases separated the two germline ends.

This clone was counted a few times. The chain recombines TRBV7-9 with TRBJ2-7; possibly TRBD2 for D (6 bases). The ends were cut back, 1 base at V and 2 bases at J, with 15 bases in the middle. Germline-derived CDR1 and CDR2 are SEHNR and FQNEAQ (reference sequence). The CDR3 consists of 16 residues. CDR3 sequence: CASSLVGLARAYEQYF. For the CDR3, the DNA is TGTGCCAGCAGCTTAGTTGGCCTAGCGCGAGCCTACGAGCAGTACTTC.